The 10 T cell receptor beta chains listed next were all sequenced from one sample in a study of shared clonotypes between healthy human individuals. Only in-frame clones appear in the TCRdb table, and some are missing; sequencing was by immunoSEQ multiplex PCR. The data show about 670,000 clones, with about two thirds seen just once and under 2% held by the top ten. The source material was memory CD4+ T cells sorted from blood. Regarding subset: CD45RA-negative fraction. All receptors come from a woman in her 30s in good health.

Only a few counts were recorded for this clone. The chain is built from TRBV7-9 and TRBJ2-5; D is possibly TRBD2 (5 bases). V lost 5 bases and J lost 3, with 13 bases in between. CDR3 length: 14 residues. Per germline, CDR1 SEHNR and CDR2 FQNEAQ (reference sequence). The DNA for the CDR3 is TGTGCCAGCAGCCCCGATTCCGGGGAAGAGACCCAGTACTTC. It encodes CASSPDSGEETQYF.

The V gene is TRBV4-1, the J gene TRBJ2-4; D may be TRBD1 or TRBD2 (5 bases each). Trimming removed 0 bases from V and 8 bases from J, with 14 bases in between. CDR1 and CDR2 from the germline V gene are MGHRA and YSYEKL. CDR3 length: 15 residues. CDR3 nucleotides: TGCGCCAGCAGCCAAGATTTTCCGGGACGGGACATTCAGTACTTC. It yields the protein CASSQDFPGRDIQYF.

V is TRBV7-9 and J is TRBJ2-7; D is possibly TRBD1 (6 bases). Germline V gene sequence: CDR1 SEHNR, CDR2 FQNEAQ (reference sequence). V was clipped by 5 bases and J by 2 bases, with 16 bases between them. This CDR3 is built from 15 residues. The DNA of the CDR3 is TGTGCCAGCAGCATCTGGACAGACAGACCCTACGAGCAGTACTTC. It translates to CASSIWTDRPYEQYF.

Remarks on this clone: In the same sample, other DNA sequences code for this CDR3. V is TRBV7-7 and J is TRBJ2-1, with a weak D call TRBD2 (5 bases). V lost 5 bases to trimming and J lost 0 bases, with 11 bases between them. The length of the CDR3 is 15 residues. Germline V gene sequence: CDR1 SSHAT, CDR2 FNYEAQ (reference sequence). Here the CDR3 DNA reads TGTGCCAGCAGCCTGACTGGGAGCTCCTACAATGAGCAGTTCTTC. This sequence encodes CASSLTGSSYNEQFF.

This chain joins TRBV28 and TRBJ1-2; 7 bases match TRBD1. The CDR3 extends over 15 amino acids. The germline V gene has CDR1 MDHEN and CDR2 SYDVKM. Trimming at V came to 4 bases and at J to 4 bases, leaving 9 bases not matched to a gene. CDR3 region: CASSSRPGTAYGYTF. The CDR3 nucleotides are TGTGCCAGCAGTTCTCGCCCCGGGACAGCCTATGGCTACACCTTC.

The chain couples TRBV27 to TRBJ2-5; 7 bases are a match to TRBD1. The CDR3 consists of 13 residues. V dropped 6 bases and J dropped 5; count of bases not matched to a gene: 6. Germline lookup yields CDR1 MNHEY and CDR2 SMNVEV (reference sequence). The CDR3 sequence is CASRTGNGETQYF. The CDR3 DNA follows: TGTGCCAGCAGGACAGGGAATGGGGAGACCCAGTACTTC.

This clone showed up just a few times. The sample holds other DNA sequences that translate to the same CDR3. This chain links TRBV28 with TRBJ1-1; D unclear. CDR1 and CDR2 (germline): MDHEN, SYDVKM. This CDR3 contains 14 residues. Trimming took 2 bases from V and 4 from J, leaving 11 bases between them. CDR3 bases: TGTGCCAGCAGTTTACGTCAGGTCGGCACTGAAGCTTTCTTT. It encodes CASSLRQVGTEAFF.

This rearrangement joins TRBV5-1 to TRBJ2-7; TRBD1 matches at 11 bases. The CDR3 loop spans 16 amino acids. With 3 bases clipped from V and 5 bases from J, the junction kept 10 bases outside the gene matches. Germline V gene sequence: CDR1 SGHRS, CDR2 YFSETQ. The CDR3 sequence is CASSSHPGQGDHEQYF. DNA of the CDR3: TGCGCCAGCAGCTCACACCCGGGACAGGGGGACCACGAGCAGTACTTC.

This clone was recorded at least ten times. The chain carries TRBV5-1 and TRBJ2-7; weak D call: TRBD2 (6 bases). Between the trimmed V and J ends, which lost 4 bases and 3 bases, there was a span of 17 bases. From germline, CDR1 is SGHRS and CDR2 YFSETQ. CDR3 length: 15 amino acids. CDR3 protein: CASSRPEQGGYEQYF. CDR3 DNA sequence: TGCGCCAGCAGCCGCCCGGAGCAGGGAGGCTACGAGCAGTACTTC.

The chain links TRBV4-2 to TRBJ1-2; possibly TRBD1 for D (6 bases). V lost 4 bases and J 7 bases, leaving 16 bases between the germline ends. The CDR3 runs 14 residues. CDR1 LGHNA and CDR2 YNFKEQ come from the germline V gene. The CDR3 spells CASSLQAGEAGYTF. CDR3 DNA sequence: TGTGCCAGCAGCCTTCAAGCAGGGGAGGCTGGCTACACCTTC.